The subject of this entry is one T cell receptor beta chain. This entry is derived from a study of blood T cell repertoires in COVID-19. Overall study: The origin of the acute and convalescent COVID-19 samples was the United States, Italy and Spain.

In germline, CDR1 is SGHDT, CDR2 YYEEEE. CDR3 length: 16 residues. V dropped 4 bases and J dropped 7; count of bases not matched to a gene: 10. TCRdb's table, derived via immunoSEQ multiplex PCR, lists solely in-frame clones and lacks some. The profile shows 150,000 to 200,000 clones, approximately 90% of them singletons. The rearrangement uses TRBV5-6 and TRBJ2-1; 11 positions agree with TRBD1. Sequencing was carried out using peripheral blood. The sequence was collected from a man aged 18 to 30 with acute or convalescent COVID-19. CDR3 residues: CASSPLGQGVWNEQFF. The CDR3 DNA follows: TGTGCCAGCAGCCCGCTGGGACAGGGGGTGTGGAATGAGCAGTTCTTC.